Listed below are T cell receptor beta chains from one sample, sequenced in a study of blood T cells in healthy people across ages. TCRdb processed the 5' RACE reads anew with MiXCR; each CDR3 protein has one entry. The sample holds 710,000 or so distinct CDR3 sequences, about 24% seen once. Sequenced material: blood. These receptors were obtained from a man in his sixties or seventies in good health. The CDR3 runs from the conserved cysteine through the conserved F or W. The D gene is left open where the match is weak. Rows give clone size only sometimes, using once, few, many, or a class for an expanded clone.

d_call j_call v_call clone_size cdr3_nt cdr3_aa
TRBD1 TRBJ1-1 TRBV2 few TGTGCCAGCAGCGATGACAGGGGCATAAGCACTGAAGCTTTCTTT CASSDDRGISTEAFF
. TRBJ2-1 TRBV29-1 few TGCAGCGTTGAAGACCGGAGCCGAGTCGAGCAGTTCTTC CSVEDRSRVEQFF
TRBD2 TRBJ2-1 TRBV5-5 few TGTGCCAGCAGTGGGACTACCCTTGTAAATGAGCAGTTCTTC CASSGTTLVNEQFF
. TRBJ2-1 TRBV19 . TGTGCCAGTAGTCGTGACTGGGCAATAACGGACAATCAGCAGTTCTTC CASSRDWAITDNQQFF
. TRBJ2-3 TRBV18 . TGTGCCAGCTCACGATCCGCCCTGGCAGCTACGCAGTATTTT CASSRSALAATQYF
. TRBJ2-3 TRBV10-1 once TGCGCCAGCAGTGAGTTTAGGGTCGATCTGGATACGCAGTATTTT CASSEFRVDLDTQYF
TRBD2 TRBJ2-7 TRBV6-2/TRBV6-3 . TGTGCCAGCAGTTACTCGGCTAGCGGGTACTCCTACGAGCAGTACTTC CASSYSASGYSYEQYF
TRBD2 TRBJ2-1 TRBV6-2/TRBV6-3 . TGTGCCAGCAATTGGCGGGGGACGTCCTACAGTGAGCAGTTCTTC CASNWRGTSYSEQFF
. TRBJ2-7 TRBV9 . TGTGCCAGCGGCGAGAGAACGGCTGGGTACGAGCAGTACTTC CASGERTAGYEQYF
. TRBJ2-7 TRBV4-1 . TGCGCCAGCAGCCAAGATAGGGGGGGCAGAAAAGAGTACGAGCAGTACTTC CASSQDRGGRKEYEQYF
. TRBJ2-7 TRBV29-1 . TGCAGCGCCCGGGACGGATCTATCGAGCAGTACTTC CSARDGSIEQYF
. TRBJ2-1 TRBV7-7 few TGTGCCAGCAGCCCTAAGGTAGCGGAGAGGTACAATGAGCAGTTCTTC CASSPKVAERYNEQFF
. TRBJ1-1 TRBV12-3/TRBV12-4 . TGTGCCAGCGGCCCCCGGCCAGCCCCGAATTCGAACACTGAAGCTTTCTTT CASGPRPAPNSNTEAFF
. TRBJ2-3 TRBV7-2 few TGTGCCAGCAGCCCCCAGGCTAGCGGCACAGATACGCAGTATTTT CASSPQASGTDTQYF
. TRBJ1-5 TRBV2 few TGTGCCAGCAGACCCGGACAGCTAATAAGCAATCAGCCCCAGCATTTT CASRPGQLISNQPQHF
TRBD1 TRBJ1-2 TRBV7-8 . TGTGCCAGCAGCCCCCGGGACAGAGATTATAACTATGGCTACACCTTC CASSPRDRDYNYGYTF
. TRBJ1-5 TRBV4-1 many TGCGCCAGCAGCCCTGGGGTGAGGGGTCATCAGCCCCAGCATTTT CASSPGVRGHQPQHF
TRBD2 TRBJ2-5 TRBV20-1 . TGCAGTGCTAGACCCCACGGACTAGCGGGAGTGGGGGAGACCCAGTACTTC CSARPHGLAGVGETQYF
TRBD2 TRBJ2-5 TRBV4-2 . TGTGCCAGCAGCCAAGTGGCTAGCGGGGAAGAGACCCAGTACTTC CASSQVASGEETQYF
. TRBJ1-3 TRBV12-3/TRBV12-4 few TGTGCCAGCAGTTATTTCCGCGGAAACACCATATATTTT CASSYFRGNTIYF
. TRBJ2-4 TRBV7-3 few TGTGCCAGCAGCAGTTGGGCCGGGAACATTCAGTACTTC CASSSWAGNIQYF
. TRBJ1-1 TRBV5-6 few TGTGCCAGCAGCTGGGAGGGCGCTGAAGCTTTCTTT CASSWEGAEAFF
. TRBJ2-7 TRBV3-1 many TGTGCCAGCAGCTCCTATGGCGAGCAGTACTTC CASSSYGEQYF
. TRBJ1-2 TRBV28 few TGTGCCAGCAGTTTGCGAGGCGGAGCTAACTATGGCTACACCTTC CASSLRGGANYGYTF
TRBD1 TRBJ1-2 TRBV29-1 . TGCAGCACCCGGGACAGGGTTGGCTACACCTTC CSTRDRVGYTF
. TRBJ2-1 TRBV9 many TGTGCCAGCAGCGTAGTAGTAGAGGGTGAGCAGTTCTTC CASSVVVEGEQFF
. TRBJ2-5 TRBV28 . TGTGCCAGCAGCATGGGTTGGGTTCAAGAGACCCAGTACTTC CASSMGWVQETQYF
TRBD2 TRBJ2-6 TRBV28 few TGTGCCAGCAAACTAGCGGGGGTTGGGGCCAACGCCCTGACTTTC CASKLAGVGANALTF
. TRBJ1-1 TRBV21-1 many TGTGCCAGCAGTACCACAGGGCCGAACACTGAAGCTTTCTTT CASSTTGPNTEAFF
. TRBJ1-5 TRBV4-2 . TGTGCCAGCAGCCAAGATTTAGGATTCCGCAATCAGCCCCAGCATTTT CASSQDLGFRNQPQHF
. TRBJ1-1 TRBV18 few TGTGCCAGCTCACCAGCAGGGCTCGGGACTGAAGCTTTCTTT CASSPAGLGTEAFF
TRBD2 TRBJ2-3 TRBV5-1 few TGCGCCAGCAGTATTGGGGGACTAGGCACAGATACGCAGTATTTT CASSIGGLGTDTQYF